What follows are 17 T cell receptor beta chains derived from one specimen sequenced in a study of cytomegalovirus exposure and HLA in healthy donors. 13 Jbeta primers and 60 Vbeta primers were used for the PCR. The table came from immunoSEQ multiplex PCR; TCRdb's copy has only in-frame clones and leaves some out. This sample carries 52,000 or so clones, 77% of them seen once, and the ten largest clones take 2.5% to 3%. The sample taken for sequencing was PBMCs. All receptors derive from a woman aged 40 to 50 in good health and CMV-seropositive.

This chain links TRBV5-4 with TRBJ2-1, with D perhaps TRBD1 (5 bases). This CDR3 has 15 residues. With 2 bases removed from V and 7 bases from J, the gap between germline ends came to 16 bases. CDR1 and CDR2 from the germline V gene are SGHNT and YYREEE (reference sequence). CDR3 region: CASSLVIAGSNEQFF. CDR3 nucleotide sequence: TGTGCCAGCAGCTTAGTGATAGCAGGGTCGAATGAGCAGTTCTTC.

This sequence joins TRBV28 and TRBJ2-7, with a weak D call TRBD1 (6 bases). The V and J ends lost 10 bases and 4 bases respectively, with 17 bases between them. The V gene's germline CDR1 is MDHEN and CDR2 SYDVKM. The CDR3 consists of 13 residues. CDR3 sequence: CATTRGIGYEQYF. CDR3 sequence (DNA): TGTGCCACCACGAGGGGGATAGGGTACGAGCAGTACTTC.

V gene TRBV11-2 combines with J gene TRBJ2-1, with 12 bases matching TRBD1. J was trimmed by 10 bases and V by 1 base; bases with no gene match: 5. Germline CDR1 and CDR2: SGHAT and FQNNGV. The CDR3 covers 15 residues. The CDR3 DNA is TGTGCCAGCAGCTTAGGGGACAGGGGGCGGTTAGAGCAGTTCTTC. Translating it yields CASSLGDRGRLEQFF.

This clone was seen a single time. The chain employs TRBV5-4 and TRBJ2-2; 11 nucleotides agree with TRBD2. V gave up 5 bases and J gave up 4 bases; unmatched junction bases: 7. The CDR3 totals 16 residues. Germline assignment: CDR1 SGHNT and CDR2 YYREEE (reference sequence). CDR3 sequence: CASRETSGGPTGELFF. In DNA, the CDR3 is TGTGCCAGCAGAGAAACTAGCGGGGGCCCCACCGGGGAGCTGTTTTTT.

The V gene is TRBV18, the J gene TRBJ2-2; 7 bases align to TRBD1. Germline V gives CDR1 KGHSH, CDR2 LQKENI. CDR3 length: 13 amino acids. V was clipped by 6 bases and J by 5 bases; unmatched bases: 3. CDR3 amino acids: CASSSRGTGELFF. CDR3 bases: TGTGCCAGCTCTTCCAGGGGGACCGGGGAGCTGTTTTTT.

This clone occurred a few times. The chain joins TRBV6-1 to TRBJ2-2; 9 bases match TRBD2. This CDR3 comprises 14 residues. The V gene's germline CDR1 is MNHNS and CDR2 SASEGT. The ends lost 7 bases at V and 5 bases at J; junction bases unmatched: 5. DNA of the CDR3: TGTGCCAGCAATTTAGCGGGGGTTACCGGGGAGCTGTTTTTT. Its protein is CASNLAGVTGELFF.

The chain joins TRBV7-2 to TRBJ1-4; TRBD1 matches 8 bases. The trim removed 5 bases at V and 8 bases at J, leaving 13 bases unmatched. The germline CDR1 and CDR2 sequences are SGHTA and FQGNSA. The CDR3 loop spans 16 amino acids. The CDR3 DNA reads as TGTGCCAGCAGCCCGTCTACAGGCAGGGGGCAGGAAAAACTGTTTTTT. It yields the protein CASSPSTGRGQEKLFF.

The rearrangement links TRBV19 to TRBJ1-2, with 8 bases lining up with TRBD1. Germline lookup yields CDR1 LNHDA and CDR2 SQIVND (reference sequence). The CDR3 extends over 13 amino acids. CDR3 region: CTCQGAYNYGYTF. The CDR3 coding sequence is TGTACCTGCCAGGGGGCTTATAACTATGGCTACACCTTC.

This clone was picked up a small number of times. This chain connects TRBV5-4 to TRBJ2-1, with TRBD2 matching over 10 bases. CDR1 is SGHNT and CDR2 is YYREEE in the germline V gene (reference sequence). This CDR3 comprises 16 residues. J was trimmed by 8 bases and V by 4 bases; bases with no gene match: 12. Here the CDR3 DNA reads TGTGCCAGCAGCCCCTCTAAACTAGCGGGAAACGATGAGCAGTTCTTC. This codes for CASSPSKLAGNDEQFF.

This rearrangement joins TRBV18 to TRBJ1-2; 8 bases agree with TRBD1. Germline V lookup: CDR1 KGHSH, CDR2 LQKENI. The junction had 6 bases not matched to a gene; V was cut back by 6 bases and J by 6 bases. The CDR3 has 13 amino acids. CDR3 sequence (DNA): TGTGCCAGCTCCCACAGGGGGGCAGATGGCTACACCTTC. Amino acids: CASSHRGADGYTF.

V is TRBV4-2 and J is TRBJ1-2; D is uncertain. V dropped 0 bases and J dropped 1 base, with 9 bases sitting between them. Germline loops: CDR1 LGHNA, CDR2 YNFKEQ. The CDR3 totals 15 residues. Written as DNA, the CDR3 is TGTGCCAGCAGCCAAGAAAGTAGAAGTAACTATGGCTACACCTTC. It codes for CASSQESRSNYGYTF.

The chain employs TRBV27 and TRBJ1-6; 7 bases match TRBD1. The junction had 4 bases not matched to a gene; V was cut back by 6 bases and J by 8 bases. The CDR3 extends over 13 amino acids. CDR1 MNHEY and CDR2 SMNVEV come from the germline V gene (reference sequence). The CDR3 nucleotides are TGTGCCAGCAGACTAACAGGGGATTCACCCCTCCACTTT. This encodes CASRLTGDSPLHF.

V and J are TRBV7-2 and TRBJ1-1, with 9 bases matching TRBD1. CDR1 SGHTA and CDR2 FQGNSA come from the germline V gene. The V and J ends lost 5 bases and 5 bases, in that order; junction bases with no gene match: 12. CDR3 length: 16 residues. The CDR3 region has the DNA TGTGCCAGCAGCCGGGACAGGGCGAGGGGAAATACTGAAGCTTTCTTT. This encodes CASSRDRARGNTEAFF.

The CDR3 spells CASSRDSLDYGYTF. The CDR3 coding sequence is TGTGCCAGCAGTAGGGACAGCTTGGATTATGGCTACACCTTC. This chain links TRBV2 with TRBJ1-2; 7 bases fit TRBD1. V shed 5 bases and J 5 bases; nucleotides not matched to a gene: 8. Germline V gene sequence: CDR1 SNHLY, CDR2 FYNNEI. The CDR3 loop spans 14 amino acids.

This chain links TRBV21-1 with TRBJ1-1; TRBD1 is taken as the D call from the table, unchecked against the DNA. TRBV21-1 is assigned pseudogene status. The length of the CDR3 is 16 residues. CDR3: CASSTGQGGRPTEAFF. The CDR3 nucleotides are TGTGCCAGCAGCACGGGACAGGGGGGAAGACCCACTGAAGCTTTCTTT.

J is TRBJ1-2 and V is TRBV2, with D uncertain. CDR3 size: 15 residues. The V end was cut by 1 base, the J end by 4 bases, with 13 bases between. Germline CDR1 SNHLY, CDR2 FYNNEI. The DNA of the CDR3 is TGTGCCAGCAGTGAAGAATGGGCAGCCCTCTATGGCTACACCTTC. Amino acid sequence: CASSEEWAALYGYTF. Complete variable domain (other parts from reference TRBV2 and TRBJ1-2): EPEVTQTPSHQVTQMGQEVILRCVPISNHLYFYWYRQILGQKVEFLVSFYNNEISEKSEIFDDQFSVERPDGSNFTLKIRSTKLEDSAMYFCASSEEWAALYGYTFGSGTRLTVV.

Here the CDR3 reads CASSLDRGSWNSPLHF. CDR3 in DNA: TGCGCCAGCAGCTTGGATCGGGGTTCGTGGAATTCACCCCTCCACTTT. The J gene is TRBJ1-6, the V gene TRBV5-1, with no clear D. The CDR3 extends over 16 amino acids. Germline V CDR1 and CDR2: SGHRS, YFSETQ. V shed 0 bases and J shed 7 bases, with 14 bases lying between them.